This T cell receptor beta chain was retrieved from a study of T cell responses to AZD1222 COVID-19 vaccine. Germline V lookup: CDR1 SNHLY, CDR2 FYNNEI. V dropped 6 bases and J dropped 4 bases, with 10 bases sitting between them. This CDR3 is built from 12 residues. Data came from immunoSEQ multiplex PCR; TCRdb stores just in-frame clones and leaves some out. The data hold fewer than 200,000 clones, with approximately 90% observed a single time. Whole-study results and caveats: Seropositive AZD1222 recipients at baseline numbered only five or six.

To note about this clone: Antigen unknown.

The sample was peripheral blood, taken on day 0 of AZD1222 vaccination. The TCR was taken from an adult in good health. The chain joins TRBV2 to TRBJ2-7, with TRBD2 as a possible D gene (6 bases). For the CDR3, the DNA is TGTGCCAGCAGGGCTAGCGCTTACGAGCAGTACTTC. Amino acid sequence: CASRASAYEQYF.